This entry lists 29 T cell receptor beta chains sequenced from one sample in a study of cytomegalovirus exposure and HLA in healthy donors. The study ran its PCR with 60 Vbeta and 13 Jbeta primers. The data were produced by immunoSEQ multiplex PCR, yet TCRdb's version contains in-frame clones alone and is incomplete. The data show around 100,000 clones, roughly 71% seen once. The sample comprised PBMCs. These receptors were collected from a woman between 18 and 29 years old in good health and CMV-seropositive.

This sequence joins TRBV4-3 and TRBJ2-3; maybe TRBD2 (6 bases). The CDR3 covers 15 residues. Trimming pared 4 bases from V and 2 bases from J, leaving 13 bases between. CDR1 and CDR2 (germline): LGHNA, YSLEER. CDR3 region: CASSPSGVDTDTQYF. For the CDR3, the DNA is TGCGCCAGCAGCCCGTCGGGAGTCGACACAGATACGCAGTATTTT.

V and J are TRBV19 and TRBJ2-1, with D possibly matching TRBD2 (6 bases). Trimming removed 3 bases at V and 7 bases at J, with 13 bases between. The CDR3 consists of 14 residues. Germline assignment: CDR1 LNHDA and CDR2 SQIVND (reference sequence). The CDR3 protein is CASSIPRESNEQFF. The CDR3 bases are TGTGCCAGTAGTATCCCGCGGGAATCAAATGAGCAGTTCTTC.

The chain joins TRBV29-1 to TRBJ2-2, with a possible D match to TRBD1 (6 bases). V was cut by 3 bases and J by 6 bases, with 14 bases left in between. This CDR3 contains 14 residues. The germline V gene has CDR1 SQVTM and CDR2 ANQGSEA. The CDR3 DNA follows: TGCAGCGTTGACGGCCAGGGGAAGGCCGGGGAGCTGTTTTTT. Its protein product is CSVDGQGKAGELFF.

This chain connects TRBV6-4 to TRBJ2-3; possible D gene TRBD2, 5 bases. The V gene lost 5 bases and the J gene lost 4 bases, with 16 bases spanning the gap. Germline-derived CDR1 and CDR2 are MRHNA and SNTAGT. The CDR3 extends over 15 amino acids. CDR3 nucleotide sequence: TGTGCCAGCAGTCCATTGGCGGGTTCTGCAGATACGCAGTATTTT. Translated: CASSPLAGSADTQYF.

This sequence joins TRBV27 and TRBJ2-1; D unresolved. Trimming took off 3 bases at V and 7 bases at J, with 7 bases between the two ends. The CDR3 is 12 residues long. The germline CDR1 and CDR2 sequences are MNHEY and SMNVEV (reference sequence). The CDR3 DNA is TGTGCCAGCAGTTTCAGTCCTAATGAGCAGTTCTTC. This sequence encodes CASSFSPNEQFF.

The chain has TRBV4-2 and TRBJ2-3, with D perhaps TRBD2 (7 bases). V gave up 4 bases and J gave up 0 bases, with 17 bases separating them. The germline gives CDR1 LGHNA, CDR2 YNFKEQ. The CDR3 length is 17 residues. CDR3 loop: CASSPGGGGWSTDTQYF. CDR3 bases: TGTGCCAGCAGCCCTGGGGGCGGGGGATGGAGCACAGATACGCAGTATTTT.

The CDR3 bases are TGTGCCAGCAGCGTTTCCTACAGATTCTATGGCTACACCTTC. Protein sequence: CASSVSYRFYGYTF. V gene TRBV9 combines with J gene TRBJ1-2; D gene ambiguous. Germline V gene lookup returns CDR1 SGDLS and CDR2 YYNGEE. The CDR3 consists of 14 residues. Trimming shortened V by 2 bases and J by 4 bases, and 12 bases separated the two germline ends.

This chain connects TRBV6-5 to TRBJ1-5, with 9 bases matching TRBD1. This CDR3 contains 14 residues. From germline, CDR1 is MNHEY and CDR2 SVGAGI. Trimming removed 6 bases from V and 3 bases from J; junction bases left unmatched: 3. CDR3 coding DNA: TGTGCCAGCAGGGGACAGGGTTACAATCAGCCCCAGCATTTT. It translates to CASRGQGYNQPQHF.

J is TRBJ2-3 and V is TRBV28; 8 nucleotides align to TRBD1. The CDR3 runs 16 residues. J was trimmed by 0 bases and V by 5 bases; bases with no gene match: 7. Per germline, CDR1 MDHEN and CDR2 SYDVKM. CDR3 in DNA: TGTGCCAGCAGTCTCAGCGGACAGGGAAGCACAGATACGCAGTATTTT. Protein: CASSLSGQGSTDTQYF.

The rearrangement uses TRBV2 and TRBJ2-3; 7 bases line up with TRBD2. The CDR3 loop spans 16 amino acids. Germline loops: CDR1 SNHLY, CDR2 FYNNEI. Losses at the gene ends were 4 bases for V and 4 bases for J; bases not matched to a gene: 11. The CDR3 DNA is TGTGCCAGCAGTGCCTACCCGGGGGGAAGGGCAGATACGCAGTATTTT. Amino acid sequence: CASSAYPGGRADTQYF.

V gene TRBV15 combines with J gene TRBJ2-3; 10 bases agree with TRBD2. The CDR3 extends over 14 amino acids. CDR1 and CDR2 (germline): LNHNV, YYDKDF (reference sequence). V gave up 8 bases and J gave up 3 bases; unmatched junction bases: 5. Written as DNA, the CDR3 is TGTGCCACCGCCTGGACTAGCGGAACAGATACGCAGTATTTT. Translation: CATAWTSGTDTQYF. The full variable domain, its missing parts supplied by reference TRBV15 and TRBJ2-3, is DAMVIQNPRYQVTQFGKPVTLSCSQTLNHNVMYWYQQKSSQAPKLLFHYYDKDFNNEADTPDNFQSRRPNTSFCFLDIRSPGLGDTAMYLCATAWTSGTDTQYFGPGTRLTVL.

V is TRBV10-1 and J is TRBJ1-5; 10 positions match TRBD1. This CDR3 comprises 16 residues. V trimming: 8 bases; J trimming: 1 base; junction bases outside the gene matches: 8. Per the germline V gene, CDR1 is WNHNN and CDR2 is SYGVQD (reference sequence). In DNA, the CDR3 is TGCGCCAGCGGGCGGGGGACAGGGGTGAGCAATCAGCCCCAGCATTTT. This sequence encodes CASGRGTGVSNQPQHF.

The chain combines TRBV7-2 with TRBJ2-7; maybe TRBD1 (8 bases). Germline-derived CDR1 and CDR2 are SGHTA and FQGNSA. The CDR3 is made up of 15 amino acids. V was cut by 5 bases and J by 6 bases, with 20 bases left in between. The DNA of the CDR3 is TGTGCCAGCAGCCGAAGCGGGACAGGTCCCTTCGAGCAGTACTTC. This codes for CASSRSGTGPFEQYF.

CDR3: CASSEGLGMRTDTQYF. In nucleotides, the CDR3 is TGCGCCAGCAGCGAGGGACTAGGGATGAGGACAGATACGCAGTATTTT. The chain uses TRBV5-1 and TRBJ2-3; 8 bases fit TRBD2. V was pared by 4 bases and J by 3 bases, with 10 bases of the junction left unmatched. Germline CDR1 is SGHRS and CDR2 is YFSETQ. The CDR3 extends over 16 amino acids.

This clone was detected only a few times. The V gene is TRBV30, the J gene TRBJ2-2; 8 nucleotides match TRBD2. CDR1 and CDR2 (germline): GTSNPN, SVGIG (reference sequence). The junction had 15 bases not matched to a gene; V was cut back by 5 bases and J by 7 bases. The CDR3 length is 16 residues. Here the CDR3 DNA reads TGTGCCTGGTCTGGGGCCAGCGGGAGCGTGATCGGGGAGCTGTTTTTT. Its translation is CAWSGASGSVIGELFF.

The table lists this clone with a few counts. The chain couples TRBV18 to TRBJ1-6; 8 bases map to TRBD1. The CDR3 covers 15 residues. The V gene's germline CDR1 is KGHSH and CDR2 LQKENI. The ends lost 3 bases at V and 5 bases at J; junction bases unmatched: 3. The CDR3 DNA reads TGTGCCAGCTCACCGGTGACAGGGGATAATTCACCCCTCCACTTT. Its protein is CASSPVTGDNSPLHF.

The J gene is TRBJ2-5, the V gene TRBV10-1; D may be TRBD2 (5 bases). The CDR3 contains 13 residues. V lost 3 bases and J lost 2, with 7 bases in between. CDR1 WNHNN and CDR2 SYGVQD come from the germline V gene (reference sequence). CDR3 loop: CASSEREQETQYF. As DNA, the CDR3 is TGCGCCAGCAGTGAAAGGGAGCAAGAGACCCAGTACTTC.

This chain connects TRBV7-8 to TRBJ2-7, with TRBD1 identical over 12 bases. The germline V gene encodes CDR1 SGHVS and CDR2 FQNEAQ. The CDR3 loop spans 15 amino acids. The trim removed 4 bases at V and 7 bases at J, leaving 8 bases unmatched. Here the CDR3 reads CASSSPGQGAGEQYF. Here the CDR3 DNA reads TGTGCCAGCAGCTCTCCGGGACAGGGGGCTGGGGAGCAGTACTTC.

The chain links TRBV7-9 to TRBJ1-6, with a weak D call TRBD1 (5 bases). This CDR3 has 15 residues. V was clipped by 8 bases and J by 5 bases, with 16 bases between them. Germline V lookup: CDR1 SEHNR, CDR2 FQNEAQ (reference sequence). The CDR3 region is CASQETALHNSPLHF. CDR3 nucleotides: TGTGCCAGCCAGGAGACAGCCCTTCATAATTCACCCCTCCACTTT.

This clone has only one observation. CDR3 DNA: TGTGCCAGCAGCTTAACCGGGGGGAAAGAGACCCAGTACTTC. Translation: CASSLTGGKETQYF. This chain uses TRBV7-9 with TRBJ2-5; 7 positions agree with TRBD2. With V trimmed by 2 bases and J by 3 bases, 3 bases remained unmatched. The germline V gene encodes CDR1 SEHNR and CDR2 FQNEAQ (reference sequence). CDR3 size: 14 residues.

This rearrangement joins TRBV11-1 to TRBJ2-3, with 9 bases that match TRBD2. Trimming at V came to 5 bases and at J to 0 bases, leaving 9 bases not matched to a gene. The CDR3 spans 17 residues. CDR1 SGHAT and CDR2 FQDESV come from the germline V gene (reference sequence). This CDR3 is CASSPLTSGSSTDTQYF. CDR3 DNA sequence: TGTGCCAGCAGCCCCTTGACTAGCGGCTCTAGCACAGATACGCAGTATTTT.

This clone has just a few counts. V and J are TRBV7-3 and TRBJ1-1; 7 positions match TRBD1. V was pared by 5 bases and J by 3 bases, with 12 bases of the junction left unmatched. The germline V gene has CDR1 SGHTA and CDR2 FQGTGA. The CDR3 consists of 16 residues. The CDR3 sequence: CASSGSRPGQHTEAFF. CDR3 sequence (DNA): TGTGCCAGCAGCGGGAGTCGCCCGGGACAGCACACTGAAGCTTTCTTT.

A single count supports this clone. V and J are TRBV9 and TRBJ2-7, with TRBD2 matching over 11 bases. The CDR3 is made up of 14 amino acids. The V segment lost 3 bases and the J segment 3 bases; nucleotides outside the gene matches: 2. Germline CDR1 and CDR2: SGDLS and YYNGEE. CDR3 nucleotide sequence: TGTGCCAGCAGCGCCGGACTAGCGGGCTACGAGCAGTACTTC. This gives the protein CASSAGLAGYEQYF.

This chain connects TRBV30 to TRBJ1-6; 10 bases fit TRBD1. Germline CDR1 is GTSNPN and CDR2 is SVGIG (reference sequence). The ends lost 5 bases at V and 6 bases at J; junction bases unmatched: 4. The CDR3 extends over 14 amino acids. CDR3 coding DNA: TGTGCCTGGGCCGGGACAGGGGTTAATTCACCCCTCCACTTT. Its translation is CAWAGTGVNSPLHF. The complete variable domain, with remaining parts taken from reference TRBV30 and TRBJ1-6, reads SQTIHQWPATLVQPVGSPLSLECTVEGTSNPNLYWYRQAAGRGLQLLFYSVGIGQISSEVPQNLSASRPQDRQFILSSKKLLLSDSGFYLCAWAGTGVNSPLHFGNGTRLTVT.

This rearrangement joins TRBV7-9 to TRBJ2-3; D is ambiguous. V dropped 4 bases and J dropped 1 base, with 6 bases sitting between them. Per the germline V gene, CDR1 is SEHNR and CDR2 is FQNEAQ (reference sequence). The CDR3 contains 13 residues. DNA for the CDR3: TGTGCCAGCAGCTCCCAGGGCACAGATACGCAGTATTTT. Translating it yields CASSSQGTDTQYF.

The V and J genes are TRBV23-1 and TRBJ2-1; D perhaps matches TRBD2 (6 bases). TRBV23-1 is designated an ORF whose function remains uncertain. This CDR3 is built from 13 residues. V dropped 6 bases and J dropped 8 bases, with 14 bases sitting between them. The CDR3 here is CASSQDGGDEQFF. The CDR3 coding sequence is TGCGCCAGCAGCCAAGACGGGGGAGATGAGCAGTTCTTC.

This sequence joins TRBV19 and TRBJ1-2; 8 nucleotides agree with TRBD1. Germline lookup yields CDR1 LNHDA and CDR2 SQIVND (reference sequence). The CDR3 covers 13 residues. J was trimmed by 8 bases and V by 6 bases; bases with no gene match: 8. CDR3 amino acids: CASSFDRGNGYTF. The CDR3, as DNA: TGTGCCAGTAGCTTCGACAGGGGTAACGGCTACACCTTC.

This clone was found a few times. The rearrangement links TRBV14 to TRBJ2-5; D perhaps matches TRBD2 (6 bases). The V end was cut by 3 bases, the J end by 3 bases, with 11 bases between. The CDR3 has 14 residues. In germline, CDR1 is SGHDN, CDR2 FVKESK. The CDR3 coding sequence is TGTGCCAGCAGCCATCATGGGGGGAAAGAGACCCAGTACTTC. It specifies CASSHHGGKETQYF.

The count of this clone is one. The rearrangement joins TRBV2 to TRBJ2-7; D gene unclear. CDR1 and CDR2 (germline): SNHLY, FYNNEI. CDR3 length: 15 residues. V was trimmed by 1 base and J by 1 base, leaving 11 bases between them. This chain's CDR3 is CASSEGVTPSYEQYF. The CDR3 nucleotides are TGTGCCAGCAGTGAAGGGGTGACACCTTCCTACGAGCAGTACTTC.